This T cell receptor beta chain is drawn from a study of T cell repertoires in ileal Crohn's disease. Overall study context: Every patient was operated on for stricturing (about 60%) or penetrating (39%) complications.

This CDR3 has 14 amino acids. Germline V gives CDR1 SGHRS, CDR2 YFSETQ. Trimming took 3 bases from V and 7 from J; bases not matched to a gene: 5. Here immunoSEQ multiplex PCR was the method, and the copy in TCRdb shows in-frame clones only, minus some. Of approximately 14,000 clones listed, roughly 85% were seen once; the top ten hold 3.5% to 4.5%. The gene calls are TRBV5-1 and TRBJ2-1, with 9 bases that match TRBD2. Source material: ileal tissue. The source of this sequence is an adult with Crohn's disease. The DNA for the CDR3 is TGCGCCAGCAGCTGGGCGGGAGGGTTAAATGAGCAGTTCTTC. Encoded protein: CASSWAGGLNEQFF.